This T cell receptor (beta chain) stems from a study of blood T cell repertoires in COVID-19. Overall study context: From the United States, Italy and Spain came samples of acute and convalescent COVID-19. Sample material is recorded as cDNA or gDNA derived from T cells, B-cell-depleted T cells, or PBMCs.

CDR1 is SGHNT, CDR2 YYREEE, per germline (reference sequence). Trimming took off 3 bases at V and 7 bases at J, with 22 bases between the two ends. This CDR3 has 16 amino acids. Seattle-derived patients entered the study during active infection and were followed longitudinally. Authors' processing steps: For nucleated cells, counts were estimated from reference gene primer amplification. Profiling relied on immunoSEQ multiplex PCR, and the TCRdb table lists in-frame clones only, not all of them. V, J and clone size reflect that table, while D and trimming were determined from the DNA. The data contain roughly 500,000 clones, 75% to 90% of them singletons.

The sequencing sample was made of peripheral blood. The receptor was derived from a man younger than 30 with COVID-19, enrolled during active disease. The chain combines TRBV5-4 with TRBJ1-1; D perhaps matches TRBD1 (6 bases). In DNA, the CDR3 is TGTGCCAGCAGCTCCAAGAGACAGGTCGCCCACGGTGAAGCTTTCTTT. It codes for CASSSKRQVAHGEAFF.